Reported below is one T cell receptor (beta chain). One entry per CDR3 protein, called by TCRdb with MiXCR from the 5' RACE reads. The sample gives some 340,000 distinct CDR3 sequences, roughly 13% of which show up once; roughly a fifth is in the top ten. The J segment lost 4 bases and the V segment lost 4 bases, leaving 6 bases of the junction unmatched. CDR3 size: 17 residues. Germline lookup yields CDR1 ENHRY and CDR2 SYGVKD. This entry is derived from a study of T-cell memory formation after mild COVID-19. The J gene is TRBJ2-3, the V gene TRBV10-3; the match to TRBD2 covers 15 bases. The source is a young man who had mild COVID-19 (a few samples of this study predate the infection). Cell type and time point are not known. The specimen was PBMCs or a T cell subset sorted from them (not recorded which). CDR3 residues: CAISGTSGGAGADTQYF. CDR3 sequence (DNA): TGTGCCATCAGTGGGACTAGCGGGGGGGCCGGGGCAGATACGCAGTATTTT.